This TCR beta chain was captured in a study of T cell responses to AZD1222 COVID-19 vaccine. Overall study context: Researchers grouped second doses given at about 4 or about 12 weeks into one pool.

Concerning this clone: Its antigen remains unknown.

The V end was cut by 9 bases, the J end by 0 bases, with 17 bases between. This CDR3 has 15 amino acids. Germline V gene sequence: CDR1 LNHDA, CDR2 SQIVND (reference sequence). The assay was immunoSEQ multiplex PCR, and TCRdb's table has in-frame clones only and misses some. The repertoire holds 140,000 to 150,000 clones, with 85% to 95% as singletons. Study conclusions and caveats: Along spike, vaccine-associated CD4 TCRs were found throughout, with dominance at 160-218 and 743-854.

J is TRBJ1-1 and V is TRBV19; no firm D call. The sample was peripheral blood, taken on day 0 of AZD1222 vaccination. The TCR originated in an adult in good health. The CDR3 sequence: CASNIRAGLNTEAFF. For the CDR3, the DNA is TGTGCCAGCAATATCCGAGCAGGATTGAACACTGAAGCTTTCTTT. Combining the CDR3 with reference TRBV19 and TRBJ1-1 gives the whole variable domain DGGITQSPKYLFRKEGQNVTLSCEQNLNHDAMYWYRQDPGQGLRLIYYSQIVNDFQKGDIAEGYSVSREKKESFPLTVTSAQKNPTAFYLCASNIRAGLNTEAFFGQGTRLTVV.